Listed here is a single T cell receptor (beta chain). This entry belongs to a study of T cell responses to AZD1222 COVID-19 vaccine. Trimming at V came to 2 bases and at J to 5 bases, leaving 4 bases not matched to a gene. This CDR3 contains 14 residues. Per the germline V gene, CDR1 is MNHEY and CDR2 is SVGEGT. Generated by immunoSEQ multiplex PCR, the TCRdb table keeps only in-frame clones and is missing some. The profile shows under 130,000 clones, roughly 87% of them singletons. The chain joins TRBV6-2 or TRBV6-3 to TRBJ2-3, with 7 bases identical to TRBD2. This sample comprised peripheral blood, obtained on day 0 of AZD1222 vaccination. This clonotype originated in an adult in good health. The CDR3 loop is CASSYEASGDTQYF. The CDR3 DNA reads TGTGCCAGCAGTTACGAGGCTAGCGGAGATACGCAGTATTTT.